Listed here are 31 T cell receptor beta chains from one sample, sequenced in a study of cytomegalovirus exposure and HLA in healthy donors. The primer mix had 60 Vbeta and 13 Jbeta primers. The protocol was immunoSEQ multiplex PCR, while the TCRdb copy is restricted to in-frame clones and leaves out a portion. The table has around 140,000 clones, 79% seen once. What was sequenced was PBMCs. The receptors come from a male donor in good health and CMV-seronegative.

The CDR3 DNA reads as TGTGCCTGGAGTCCGGGGGGCCCTTGGTACGAGCAGTACTTC. Translated: CAWSPGGPWYEQYF. The J gene is TRBJ2-7, the V gene TRBV30; D is possibly TRBD2 (7 bases). CDR3 length: 14 residues. Germline-derived CDR1 and CDR2 are GTSNPN and SVGIG (reference sequence). Trimming took 2 bases from V and 4 from J, leaving 15 bases between them.

This clone was recorded once. The CDR3: CASSPQGGGYTF. Written as DNA, the CDR3 is TGTGCCAGCAGTCCCCAGGGTGGCGGCTACACCTTC. The gene calls are TRBV6-5 and TRBJ1-2; the D gene is possibly TRBD1 (5 bases). This CDR3 region has 12 residues. Per germline, CDR1 MNHEY and CDR2 SVGAGI. V was pared by 5 bases and J by 8 bases, with 12 bases between.

The V call is TRBV29-1, the J call TRBJ2-5; 12 nucleotides agree with TRBD2. Losses at the gene ends were 7 bases for V and 4 bases for J; bases not matched to a gene: 7. This CDR3 spans 14 amino acids. CDR1 SQVTM and CDR2 ANQGSEA come from the germline V gene. The CDR3 DNA follows: TGCAGCGGCACCCAGACTAGCGGGGGAGAGACCCAGTACTTC. Amino acid sequence: CSGTQTSGGETQYF.

V gene TRBV5-1 combines with J gene TRBJ2-5; tentatively, D is TRBD1 (6 bases). CDR3 length: 13 amino acids. In germline, CDR1 is SGHRS, CDR2 YFSETQ. Trimming took 4 bases from V and 5 from J, leaving 12 bases between them. The CDR3 DNA follows: TGCGCCAGCAGCCCCCAGGGGCCGGAGACCCAGTACTTC. Protein sequence: CASSPQGPETQYF.

The chain recombines TRBV14 with TRBJ2-3; D is possibly TRBD1 (6 bases). The V end lost 4 bases, the J end lost 6 bases, and 11 bases lay between the germline ends. The germline V gene has CDR1 SGHDN and CDR2 FVKESK. The CDR3 is made up of 13 amino acids. The CDR3 spells CASSLYRVDTQYF. CDR3 in DNA: TGTGCCAGCAGCCTATACAGGGTGGATACGCAGTATTTT.

V and J are TRBV30 and TRBJ2-1; a possible D gene is TRBD2 (5 bases). V dropped 4 bases and J dropped 2 bases, with 15 bases sitting between them. CDR1 is GTSNPN and CDR2 is SVGIG in the germline V gene (reference sequence). There are 15 residues in the CDR3. CDR3 residues: CAWTGKPPPYNEQFF. CDR3 nucleotide sequence: TGTGCCTGGACGGGGAAACCACCCCCCTACAATGAGCAGTTCTTC.

The chain recombines TRBV7-2 with TRBJ2-7; 11 bases agree with TRBD1. This CDR3 has 14 amino acids. Trimming at V came to 3 bases and at J to 5 bases, leaving 3 bases not matched to a gene. Looked up from germline, CDR1 is SGHTA and CDR2 is FQGNSA. The CDR3 sequence: CASSFRTGGHEQYF. The CDR3 region has the DNA TGTGCCAGCAGCTTCAGGACAGGGGGCCACGAGCAGTACTTC.

With respect to this clone: The same CDR3 also results from other DNA sequences found in this sample. The CDR3: CASSLARDNEQFF. CDR3 sequence (DNA): TGTGCCAGCAGCTTAGCGCGGGACAATGAGCAGTTCTTC. The chain uses TRBV7-2 and TRBJ2-1, with a weak D call TRBD2 (5 bases). This CDR3 comprises 13 residues. With 0 bases removed from V and 5 bases from J, the gap between germline ends came to 5 bases. Germline V CDR1 and CDR2: SGHTA, FQGNSA.

As to this clone: One end of the junction does not line up with germline, which may come from a read error. The J gene is TRBJ2-7, the V gene TRBV9; D possibly corresponds to TRBD1 (6 bases). The CDR3 consists of 12 residues. Per the germline V gene, CDR1 is SGDLS and CDR2 is YYNGEE. CDR3 in DNA: TGTGCCGGCAGCACCCAGACAGGCGAGCAGTACTTC. It is translated as CAGSTQTGEQYF.

This clone was seen a handful of times. The CDR3 sequence is CASSTRRTGYSYNEQFF. In nucleotides, the CDR3 is TGTGCCAGTAGTACCCGCCGGACAGGGTACTCCTACAATGAGCAGTTCTTC. The chain has TRBV19 and TRBJ2-1, with TRBD1 matching over 8 bases. Germline V gives CDR1 LNHDA, CDR2 SQIVND (reference sequence). This CDR3 has 17 residues. Unmatched junction bases numbered 8, after V lost 4 bases and J lost 0 bases.

This clone was counted once. V is TRBV11-2 and J is TRBJ1-3; D is unclear. V was pared by 2 bases and J by 0 bases, with 8 bases between. The CDR3 has 15 amino acids. Germline V gene lookup returns CDR1 SGHAT and CDR2 FQNNGV. CDR3 bases: TGTGCCAGCAGCTTAACTGCGTTCTCTGGAAACACCATATATTTT. Translated: CASSLTAFSGNTIYF.

This sequence joins TRBV5-8 and TRBJ2-3, with 10 bases matching TRBD2. V lost 4 bases, J lost 1 base, and 3 bases stayed unmatched. The CDR3 length is 15 residues. Germline V lookup: CDR1 SGHTS, CDR2 YDEGEE. CDR3 DNA: TGTGCCAGCAGCCTAGCGGGGGTGGGCACAGATACGCAGTATTTT. It codes for CASSLAGVGTDTQYF.

V gene TRBV10-1 combines with J gene TRBJ2-5, with D perhaps TRBD2 (5 bases). Germline V gene lookup returns CDR1 WNHNN and CDR2 SYGVQD (reference sequence). The CDR3 runs to 13 residues. Trimming shortened V by 4 bases and J by 0 bases, and 6 bases separated the two germline ends. Here the CDR3 DNA reads TGCGCCAGCAGTGGGGGAGACCAAGAGACCCAGTACTTC. Its protein is CASSGGDQETQYF.

The chain joins TRBV7-3 to TRBJ2-1; 11 bases agree with TRBD2. The ends lost 6 bases at V and 2 bases at J; junction bases unmatched: 3. Looked up from germline, CDR1 is SGHTA and CDR2 is FQGTGA. The CDR3 runs 15 residues. For the CDR3, the DNA is TGTGCCAGCAGTCGTAGCGGGGGGGCCTACAATGAGCAGTTCTTC. Amino acid sequence: CASSRSGGAYNEQFF.

CDR3 DNA sequence: TGTGCCAGCAGTTACGGATTGACAGGGAACACTGAAGCTTTCTTT. This translates into CASSYGLTGNTEAFF. This sequence joins TRBV6-5 and TRBJ1-1; perhaps TRBD1 as D (6 bases). From germline, CDR1 is MNHEY and CDR2 SVGAGI. V was trimmed by 2 bases and J by 1 base, leaving 11 bases between them. This CDR3 has 15 residues.

This clone was found once. This chain uses TRBV7-2 with TRBJ1-3; TRBD1 aligns across 7 bases. The germline V gene encodes CDR1 SGHTA and CDR2 FQGNSA. This CDR3 has 13 residues. The V and J ends lost 5 bases and 8 bases, in that order; junction bases with no gene match: 6. The CDR3 bases are TGTGCCAGCAGCCCGGGGACAGAAGACACCATATATTTT. Amino acid sequence: CASSPGTEDTIYF.

The chain carries TRBV4-3 and TRBJ2-5; TRBD1 is a possible D gene (6 bases). The germline V and J ends were trimmed by 4 bases and 2 bases, with 8 bases remaining between them. This CDR3 is built from 13 residues. Looked up from germline, CDR1 is LGHNA and CDR2 is YSLEER. The CDR3 DNA is TGCGCCAGCAGCCGGGGGCCGCAAGAGACCCAGTACTTC. This sequence encodes CASSRGPQETQYF.

This rearrangement joins TRBV7-9 to TRBJ1-2; D possibly corresponds to TRBD1 (6 bases). The V and J ends lost 2 bases and 2 bases respectively, with 12 bases between them. Germline CDR1 reads SEHNR; CDR2 reads FQNEAQ (reference sequence). The CDR3 covers 15 residues. This CDR3 is CASSLTDSPNYGYTF. The CDR3, as DNA: TGTGCCAGCAGCTTAACGGACAGTCCCAACTATGGCTACACCTTC.

This clone turned up a few times. This chain uses TRBV5-1 with TRBJ2-7; no definite D call. CDR3 length: 12 amino acids. The germline V and J ends were trimmed by 4 bases and 0 bases, with 5 bases remaining between them. Germline CDR1 reads SGHRS; CDR2 reads YFSETQ. This CDR3 is CASSPGSYEQYF. The CDR3 nucleotides read TGCGCCAGCAGCCCAGGCTCCTACGAGCAGTACTTC.

The rearrangement uses TRBV5-6 and TRBJ2-7, with D tentatively TRBD1 (5 bases). In germline, CDR1 is SGHDT, CDR2 YYEEEE. The V gene lost 0 bases and the J gene lost 0 bases, with 13 bases spanning the gap. The CDR3 is 16 amino acids. The CDR3 nucleotides read TGTGCCAGCAGCTTGGGGGGCACCTGGGGCTCCTACGAGCAGTACTTC. This gives the protein CASSLGGTWGSYEQYF.

The gene calls are TRBV19 and TRBJ2-5, with 10 bases matching TRBD2. This CDR3 spans 19 amino acids. Germline V gene sequence: CDR1 LNHDA, CDR2 SQIVND (reference sequence). V lost 1 base to trimming and J lost 4 bases; unmatched junction nucleotides: 15. The CDR3 sequence: CASSIVAGGGLAGVETQYF. CDR3 coding DNA: TGTGCCAGTAGTATAGTAGCGGGGGGCGGCCTAGCGGGCGTAGAGACCCAGTACTTC.

The rearrangement uses TRBV6-1 and TRBJ2-5; 7 bases are shared with TRBD2. With V trimmed by 6 bases and J by 6 bases, 7 bases remained unmatched. This CDR3 spans 13 amino acids. Germline loops: CDR1 MNHNS, CDR2 SASEGT. CDR3 sequence reads: CASRGGEGKTQYF. The CDR3 DNA reads TGTGCCAGCAGGGGGGGGGAGGGTAAGACCCAGTACTTC.

This chain connects TRBV5-1 to TRBJ1-6; D is possibly TRBD1 (5 bases). Trimming stripped 4 bases from V and 9 bases from J, with 20 bases between. Looked up from germline, CDR1 is SGHRS and CDR2 is YFSETQ. CDR3 length: 16 residues. The CDR3 coding sequence is TGCGCCAGCAGCCTGGGGCAGGGCTATGGTGGTTCACCCCTCCACTTT. This gives the protein CASSLGQGYGGSPLHF.

The rearrangement joins TRBV7-2 to TRBJ1-6, with 9 nucleotides matching TRBD1. The CDR3 runs to 16 residues. Germline loops: CDR1 SGHTA, CDR2 FQGNSA. J gave up 7 bases and V 5 bases, and 9 bases lay outside the gene matches. The CDR3 DNA reads as TGTGCCAGCAGCGCCTTGGGGACAGGGCTCAATTCACCCCTCCACTTT. Translating gives CASSALGTGLNSPLHF.

The CDR3 region has the DNA TGTGCCAGCAGTTTGGGAGGGATCAATCAGCCCCAGCATTTT. Translating gives CASSLGGINQPQHF. The J gene is TRBJ1-5, the V gene TRBV27; D is ambiguous. Germline CDR1 reads MNHEY; CDR2 reads SMNVEV (reference sequence). V was shortened by 3 bases and J by 3 bases, with 9 bases between the two germline ends. The CDR3 is 14 amino acids.

The chain carries TRBV25-1 and TRBJ2-7; D is uncertain. CDR3 length equals 14 residues. V gave up 3 bases and J gave up 5 bases, with 14 bases separating them. Per the germline V gene, CDR1 is MGHDK and CDR2 is SYGVNS. The CDR3 sequence: CASSDFVPRNEQYF. CDR3 DNA: TGTGCCAGCAGTGACTTCGTCCCCAGGAACGAGCAGTACTTC.

The chain recombines TRBV5-3 with TRBJ1-6; TRBD1 might be the D (5 bases). TRBV5-3 carries the ORF label, with uncertain function. V lost 1 base and J 6 bases, leaving 17 bases between the germline ends. The CDR3 consists of 17 residues. DNA of the CDR3: TGTGCCAGAAGCTTGAGTTGGACAACGGATTTTAATTCACCCCTCCACTTT. It codes for CARSLSWTTDFNSPLHF.

To note about this clone: One end of the junction fails to match germline, which may point to a read error. This chain joins TRBV7-9 and TRBJ2-5, with 9 bases matching TRBD2. The germline V gene has CDR1 SEHNR and CDR2 FQNEAQ (reference sequence). This CDR3 has 17 amino acids. This chain's CDR3 is CSSSLVFQRGVKETQYF. CDR3 DNA: TGTTCCAGCAGCTTAGTTTTTCAGCGGGGGGTCAAAGAGACCCAGTACTTC.

This rearrangement joins TRBV7-9 to TRBJ2-5, with D perhaps matching TRBD1 (6 bases). Germline V gene sequence: CDR1 SEHNR, CDR2 FQNEAQ (reference sequence). Trimming removed 5 bases from V and 4 bases from J, with 14 bases in between. This CDR3 has 14 amino acids. CDR3 protein: CASSQQGIGETQYF. As DNA, the CDR3 is TGTGCCAGCAGCCAACAGGGAATTGGAGAGACCCAGTACTTC.

This clone has just a few counts. CDR3 in DNA: TGTGCCAGCAATATCGGCGGGCAGCAAAACACTGAAGCTTTCTTT. The encoded protein is CASNIGGQQNTEAFF. V is TRBV18 and J is TRBJ1-1; D uncertain. The CDR3 is 15 amino acids. The V end was cut by 8 bases, the J end by 2 bases, with 18 bases between. The germline V gene has CDR1 KGHSH and CDR2 LQKENI.

CDR3 DNA: TGTGCCAGCAGTAAACCGGGACAGTCTTACGAGCAGTACTTC. It is translated as CASSKPGQSYEQYF. This chain uses TRBV27 with TRBJ2-7, with 7 bases matching TRBD1. Germline V gives CDR1 MNHEY, CDR2 SMNVEV (reference sequence). V trimming: 5 bases; J trimming: 4 bases; junction bases outside the gene matches: 8. The CDR3 has 14 residues.